The subject of this entry is one T cell receptor (beta chain). These data are taken from a study of T cell changes during pregnancy in multiple sclerosis. Repertoires were generated with immunoSEQ multiplex PCR, while TCRdb's copy carries only in-frame clones and drops some. The table has some 59,000 clones, about 92% seen once. The V end lost 5 bases, the J end lost 6 bases, and 11 bases lay between the germline ends. This CDR3 spans 12 amino acids. Germline assignment: CDR1 SGHNT and CDR2 YENEEA. Sequences were derived from peripheral blood, sampled in the third trimester of pregnancy. The sequence was obtained from a female donor in good health, enrolled as a control in a pregnancy study. J is TRBJ2-7 and V is TRBV11-3; a possible D gene is TRBD1 (5 bases). CDR3 protein: CASSRDRSEQYF. The CDR3 nucleotides read TGTGCCAGCAGCAGAGACAGAAGCGAGCAGTACTTC.